These 28 T cell receptor beta chains came from one sample sequenced in a study of T cells in Graves' hyperthyroidism and ophthalmopathy. Amplification yielded TCR beta CDR3 regions, with RNA transcripts as the source. Researchers ran a first-round RT-PCR on the TCR CDR3 using the HTBI primer set. TCRdb analysed the multiplex PCR reads with MiXCR anew, one entry per CDR3 protein. Seen here are a few hundred thousand distinct CDR3 sequences, approximately 17% observed once, and the top ten hold around 17%. Sequenced sample: blood. These receptors all stem from a woman aged 18-29 years with Graves' ophthalmopathy.

This clonotype was picked up many times. V is TRBV28 and J is TRBJ1-5; 7 bases line up with TRBD1. The J segment lost 4 bases and the V segment lost 11 bases, leaving 11 bases of the junction unmatched. CDR3 length: 14 residues. Germline values: CDR1 MDHEN, CDR2 SYDVKM. CDR3 sequence: CAARRGTVNQPQHF. The CDR3 DNA is TGTGCCGCCCGCAGGGGGACGGTGAATCAGCCCCAGCATTTT.

The chain joins TRBV11-3 to TRBJ1-1, with D tentatively TRBD1 (5 bases). This CDR3 is 13 amino acids long. Germline V gene lookup returns CDR1 SGHNT and CDR2 YENEEA. V gave up 5 bases and J gave up 3 bases, with 10 bases separating them. The CDR3 region is CASSITGYTEAFF. CDR3 DNA: TGTGCCAGCAGCATAACAGGTTACACTGAAGCTTTCTTT.

This clonotype was counted many times. The V and J genes are TRBV28 and TRBJ1-5, with D tentatively TRBD1 (5 bases). Germline CDR1 reads MDHEN; CDR2 reads SYDVKM. The CDR3 contains 16 residues. Trimming stripped 4 bases from V and 3 bases from J, with 16 bases between. CDR3 bases: TGTGCCAGCAGTTCTCCCCGCAGGGACCCCAATCAGCCCCAGCATTTT. Protein: CASSSPRRDPNQPQHF.

This clonotype appeared a few times. The rearrangement links TRBV7-9 to TRBJ1-1; TRBD1 is a possible D gene (5 bases). Germline V gene data show CDR1 as SEHNR and CDR2 as FQNEAQ (reference sequence). With 2 bases removed from V and 2 bases from J, the gap between germline ends came to 12 bases. The CDR3 has 15 residues. CDR3 coding DNA: TGTGCCAGCAGCTTACAAGGCAGGGCCAACACTGAAGCTTTCTTT. This translates into CASSLQGRANTEAFF. Together with reference TRBV7-9 and TRBJ1-1, the CDR3 gives the full variable domain: DTGVSQNPRHKITKRGQNVTFRCDPISEHNRLYWYRQTLGQGPEFLTYFQNEAQLEKSRLLSDRFSAERPKGSFSTLEIQRTEQGDSAMYLCASSLQGRANTEAFFGQGTRLTVV.

This clonotype was found a few times. CDR3 sequence (DNA): TGTGCCAGCATGACGTCCAGCTCCTACGAGCAGTACTTC. Translation gives CASMTSSSYEQYF. V gene TRBV6-2 or TRBV6-3 combines with J gene TRBJ2-7; D remains ambiguous. Germline CDR1 reads MNHEY; CDR2 reads SVGEGT. This CDR3 has 13 residues. The V end lost 7 bases, the J end lost 0 bases, and 10 bases lay between the germline ends.

This clonotype was counted only a few times. The chain's CDR3 is CASSLAGDRFNEKLFF. CDR3 DNA: TGCGCCAGCAGCTTGGCTGGGGACAGGTTTAATGAAAAACTGTTTTTT. The chain joins TRBV5-1 to TRBJ1-4; 8 bases are a match to TRBD1. After removal of 0 bases from V and 4 bases from J, the junction contained 5 bases not matched to a gene. Germline CDR1 SGHRS, CDR2 YFSETQ. The CDR3 contains 16 residues. The variable domain in full, with the rest retrieved from reference TRBV5-1 and TRBJ1-4, is KAGVTQTPRYLIKTRGQQVTLSCSPISGHRSVSWYQQTPGQGLQFLFEYFSETQRNKGNFPGRFSGRQFSNSRSEMNVSTLELGDSALYLCASSLAGDRFNEKLFFGSGTQLSVL.

A note on this clonotype: The junction departs from the called germline gene at one end, perhaps through a read error. The chain couples TRBV13 to TRBJ2-3, with 7 positions matching TRBD2. This CDR3 is 15 amino acids long. Germline assignment: CDR1 PRHDT and CDR2 FYEKMQ (reference sequence). CDR3 bases: TGCGCCAGCAAACCTGGGGGGGGACGGACAGATACGCAGTATTTT. It specifies CASKPGGGRTDTQYF.

This clonotype was seen ten or more times. The chain uses TRBV11-2 and TRBJ1-1; perhaps TRBD1 as D (5 bases). The CDR3 extends over 16 amino acids. The V end was cut by 1 base, the J end by 1 base, with 13 bases between. Germline V gene data show CDR1 as SGHAT and CDR2 as FQNNGV. CDR3 nucleotides: TGTGCCAGCAGCTTAGGGAGGGGCTCGGAGAACACTGAAGCTTTCTTT. Translated, it gives CASSLGRGSENTEAFF.

The V and J genes are TRBV20-1 and TRBJ1-2; D uncertain. Germline CDR1 is DFQATT and CDR2 is SNEGSKA (reference sequence). The CDR3 spans 12 residues. Trimming cost V 6 bases and J 5 bases, with 13 bases left between them. The CDR3 loop is CSAPTEDYGYTF. CDR3 sequence (DNA): TGCAGTGCGCCTACAGAAGATTATGGCTACACCTTC.

The V and J genes are TRBV9 and TRBJ2-7, with D perhaps matching TRBD2 (5 bases). Trimming removed 0 bases at V and 4 bases at J, with 14 bases between. Germline assignment: CDR1 SGDLS and CDR2 YYNGEE. The CDR3 totals 15 residues. Written as DNA, the CDR3 is TGTGCCAGCAGCGTAGGAGGGTCAGCAGATTACGAGCAGTACTTC. Encoded protein: CASSVGGSADYEQYF.

This clonotype was seen many times. The chain couples TRBV28 to TRBJ1-4, with D maybe TRBD1 (6 bases). This CDR3 has 15 residues. V was cut by 2 bases and J by 3 bases, with 10 bases left in between. Per the germline V gene, CDR1 is MDHEN and CDR2 is SYDVKM. CDR3 bases: TGTGCCAGCAGTTTAGGGGGGACACCTAATGAAAAACTGTTTTTT. Amino acids: CASSLGGTPNEKLFF.

This clonotype came up many times. V is TRBV7-9 and J is TRBJ2-7, with 7 bases matching TRBD1. Germline trimming cut 4 bases from V and 0 bases from J; bases unmatched to any gene: 6. The CDR3 runs to 15 residues. Germline values: CDR1 SEHNR, CDR2 FQNEAQ (reference sequence). CDR3 sequence: CASSSEDRPSYEQYF. Written as DNA, the CDR3 is TGTGCCAGCAGCTCCGAGGACAGGCCCTCCTACGAGCAGTACTTC.

A few counts support this clonotype. Relative to the germline gene, one junction end is altered; a read error may explain this. The V gene is TRBV20-1, the J gene TRBJ1-1; D is perhaps TRBD1 (5 bases). Germline V gives CDR1 DFQATT, CDR2 SNEGSKA (reference sequence). CDR3 length: 14 amino acids. CDR3 nucleotides: TGCAATGCTCAGCAGAGACAGTCACACACTGAAGCTTTCTTT. Encoded protein: CNAQQRQSHTEAFF.

The rearrangement links TRBV5-4 to TRBJ2-1; D unresolved. Trimming took off 2 bases at V and 0 bases at J, with 12 bases between the two ends. CDR1 and CDR2 from the germline V gene are SGHNT and YYREEE (reference sequence). CDR3 length equals 16 residues. CDR3 in DNA: TGTGCCAGCAGCTTACATGGCGCACGCTCCTACAATGAGCAGTTCTTC. Amino acids: CASSLHGARSYNEQFF.

This clonotype was detected ten times or more. The chain employs TRBV24-1 and TRBJ2-5; 7 bases are shared with TRBD1. The V segment lost 4 bases and the J segment 2 bases; nucleotides outside the gene matches: 9. CDR1 and CDR2 (germline): KGHDR, SFDVKD. The CDR3 has 16 amino acids. DNA for the CDR3: TGTGCCACCAGTGACTCCGACAGGGTAGGACAAGAGACCCAGTACTTC. It codes for CATSDSDRVGQETQYF.

In its sample, this clonotype was seen a few times. The chain combines TRBV28 with TRBJ1-2; D call uncertain. Germline V lookup: CDR1 MDHEN, CDR2 SYDVKM. CDR3 length equals 16 residues. V was shortened by 7 bases and J by 0 bases, with 18 bases between the two germline ends. The CDR3 sequence: CASTDGGSGANYGYTF. The DNA of the CDR3 is TGTGCCAGCACCGACGGTGGGTCTGGGGCTAACTATGGCTACACCTTC.

This clonotype was detected a few times. This sequence joins TRBV16 and TRBJ1-6; D is uncertain. The CDR3 is made up of 18 amino acids. V shed 3 bases and J shed 5 bases, with 20 bases lying between them. Germline values: CDR1 KGHSY, CDR2 FQNENV. DNA of the CDR3: TGTGCCAGCAGCCAGTCGCAAGCGATGGCTACCAATAATTCACCCCTCCACTTT. It is translated as CASSQSQAMATNNSPLHF.

The chain recombines TRBV3-1 with TRBJ1-5; D is ambiguous. V dropped 0 bases and J dropped 1 base, with 10 bases sitting between them. The CDR3 is 16 residues long. The germline gives CDR1 LGHDT, CDR2 YNNKEL (reference sequence). DNA of the CDR3: TGTGCCAGCAGCCAAGACGGCGCGGCAAGCAATCAGCCCCAGCATTTT. Translation gives CASSQDGAASNQPQHF.

There are a few counts of this clonotype. The rearrangement links TRBV20-1 to TRBJ2-7, with a possible D match to TRBD1 (5 bases). V dropped 5 bases and J dropped 0 bases, with 11 bases sitting between them. Germline CDR1 DFQATT, CDR2 SNEGSKA (reference sequence). CDR3 size: 13 residues. This chain's CDR3 is CSAWTPSSYEQYF. CDR3 nucleotide sequence: TGCAGTGCTTGGACACCGAGCTCCTACGAGCAGTACTTC.

This sequence joins TRBV19 and TRBJ1-5; no firm D call. Looked up from germline, CDR1 is LNHDA and CDR2 is SQIVND (reference sequence). V was clipped by 4 bases and J by 3 bases, with 13 bases between them. The CDR3 loop spans 15 amino acids. The CDR3 region has the DNA TGTGCCAGTAGTAACCCAGGATTCCCCAATCAGCCCCAGCATTTT. This translates into CASSNPGFPNQPQHF.

This clonotype came up a few times. J is TRBJ2-2 and V is TRBV3-1; 9 bases fit TRBD1. The CDR3 runs to 16 residues. Per germline, CDR1 LGHDT and CDR2 YNNKEL (reference sequence). The trim removed 5 bases at V and 7 bases at J, leaving 11 bases unmatched. CDR3 loop: CASSVEDRGGYGELFF. The CDR3 bases are TGTGCCAGCAGCGTAGAGGACAGGGGAGGATACGGGGAGCTGTTTTTT.

This clonotype came up a few times. The chain has TRBV6-1 and TRBJ1-1; the D is unclear. CDR1 is MNHNS and CDR2 is SASEGT in the germline V gene. Deletions cut 3 bases from V and 7 bases from J, with 0 bases between. The CDR3 is made up of 9 amino acids. In DNA, the CDR3 is TGTGCCAGCAGTGATGAAGCTTTCTTT. It yields the protein CASSDEAFF.

The J gene is TRBJ2-1, the V gene TRBV6-2 or TRBV6-3; D call uncertain. V was cut by 6 bases and J by 0 bases, with 12 bases left in between. Germline values: CDR1 MNHEY, CDR2 SVGEGT. The CDR3 runs to 15 residues. This CDR3 reads CASSSTGYSYNEQFF. CDR3 coding DNA: TGTGCCAGCAGCTCTACTGGATACTCCTACAATGAGCAGTTCTTC.

The genes are TRBV20-1 and TRBJ2-7; D may correspond to TRBD1 or TRBD2 (6 bases each). CDR3 length: 15 amino acids. Between the trimmed V and J ends, which lost 2 bases and 0 bases, there was a span of 14 bases. Germline-derived CDR1 and CDR2 are DFQATT and SNEGSKA (reference sequence). Written as DNA, the CDR3 is TGCAGTGCTAGAAGGGGGACTCCCAGCTCCTACGAGCAGTACTTC. This sequence encodes CSARRGTPSSYEQYF.

In this sample, this clonotype turned up many times. V is TRBV7-9 and J is TRBJ2-1, with TRBD1 matching 7 bases. The CDR3 runs to 12 residues. From germline, CDR1 is SEHNR and CDR2 FQNEAQ (reference sequence). J lost 10 bases, V lost 6 bases, and 6 bases had no gene match. Here the CDR3 reads CASSFRDSEQFF. CDR3 DNA sequence: TGTGCCAGCAGTTTCCGGGACAGCGAGCAGTTCTTC. The whole variable domain, remainder taken from reference TRBV7-9 and TRBJ2-1, is DTGVSQNPRHKITKRGQNVTFRCDPISEHNRLYWYRQTLGQGPEFLTYFQNEAQLEKSRLLSDRFSAERPKGSFSTLEIQRTEQGDSAMYLCASSFRDSEQFFGPGTRLTVL.

The sample holds a few counts of this clonotype. The chain links TRBV10-3 to TRBJ1-3; D is unclear. With 10 bases removed from V and 0 bases from J, the gap between germline ends came to 10 bases. The CDR3 is made up of 13 amino acids. The germline CDR1 and CDR2 sequences are ENHRY and SYGVKD. CDR3 sequence: CATFTTSGNTIYF. Written as DNA, the CDR3 is TGTGCCACCTTCACCACCTCTGGAAACACCATATATTTT.

This clonotype was observed at least ten times. The chain joins TRBV24-1 to TRBJ2-7, with a possible D match to TRBD2 (6 bases). The CDR3 totals 16 residues. Germline V gene data show CDR1 as KGHDR and CDR2 as SFDVKD. Trimming took off 7 bases at V and 2 bases at J, with 20 bases between the two ends. CDR3 DNA: TGTGCCACCAGAGTAAGTGGTCTGGCGGGGCCCTACGAGCAGTACTTC. Protein: CATRVSGLAGPYEQYF.

This clonotype has at least ten counts. V usage is TRBV2 and J usage is TRBJ2-7; TRBD2 agrees at 7 bases. This CDR3 is built from 12 residues. Germline V lookup: CDR1 SNHLY, CDR2 FYNNEI. Germline trimming cut 4 bases from V and 7 bases from J; bases unmatched to any gene: 4. CDR3 loop: CASSGAGDEQYF. CDR3 bases: TGTGCCAGCAGTGGGGCGGGAGATGAGCAGTACTTC.